This T cell receptor beta chain was documented in a study of cytomegalovirus exposure and HLA in healthy donors. Use of 60 Vbeta and 13 Jbeta primers characterized the PCR. Original analysis: An analysis performed later counted roughly 80 million unique TCR beta chains (roughly 11 million of them shared). Sequenced by immunoSEQ multiplex PCR; TCRdb stores in-frame clones only, minus some. That table gives V, J and clone size, and the DNA gave D and trimming. The table shows some 140,000 clones, with 75% to 80% occurring only once. The sequenced sample was PBMCs. The receptor's source is a woman in her sixties or seventies in good health and CMV-seronegative.

The chain's CDR3 is CASSQDSGQAVGYTF. In nucleotides, the CDR3 is TGTGCCAGCAGCCAAGATTCAGGACAGGCCGTGGGCTACACCTTC. This rearrangement joins TRBV4-2 to TRBJ1-2; 7 positions match TRBD1. This CDR3 spans 15 amino acids. The V segment lost 0 bases and the J segment 8 bases; nucleotides outside the gene matches: 9. Germline V gene data show CDR1 as LGHNA and CDR2 as YNFKEQ.